A single sample gave rise to the 21 T cell receptor beta chains below, sequenced in a study of cytomegalovirus exposure and HLA in healthy donors. The PCR was carried out with 60 Vbeta primers and 13 Jbeta primers. The protocol was immunoSEQ multiplex PCR, while the TCRdb copy is restricted to in-frame clones and leaves out a portion. Recorded for this sample: 100,000 to 150,000 clones. Material for sequencing was PBMCs. The receptors here all came from a woman in her forties in good health and CMV-seropositive.

The J gene is TRBJ1-4, the V gene TRBV5-1; 8 bases are shared with TRBD1. With V trimmed by 0 bases and J by 0 bases, 13 bases remained unmatched. The V gene's germline CDR1 is SGHRS and CDR2 YFSETQ. This CDR3 has 20 residues. The chain's CDR3 is CASSLGFGRGRPATNEKLFF. The CDR3 DNA sequence: TGCGCCAGCAGCTTGGGGTTTGGCAGGGGGCGGCCCGCAACTAATGAAAAACTGTTTTTT.

The chain uses TRBV6-6 and TRBJ2-2; D perhaps matches TRBD1 (6 bases). CDR1 is MNHNY, CDR2 SVGAGI, per germline (reference sequence). The V and J ends lost 5 bases and 1 base respectively, with 11 bases between them. This CDR3 region has 15 residues. The CDR3 nucleotides are TGTGCCAGCAGTACCGACAGGAGGAACACCGGGGAGCTGTTTTTT. It encodes CASSTDRRNTGELFF.

The genes are TRBV5-1 and TRBJ2-5; D perhaps matches TRBD2 (5 bases). Trimming took off 4 bases at V and 1 base at J, with 14 bases between the two ends. Germline V gene lookup returns CDR1 SGHRS and CDR2 YFSETQ. The CDR3 length is 15 residues. The CDR3 nucleotides read TGCGCCAGCAGCGTAGGGCCGACTACCCAAGAGACCCAGTACTTC. It encodes CASSVGPTTQETQYF. The complete variable domain, with remaining parts taken from reference TRBV5-1 and TRBJ2-5, reads KAGVTQTPRYLIKTRGQQVTLSCSPISGHRSVSWYQQTPGQGLQFLFEYFSETQRNKGNFPGRFSGRQFSNSRSEMNVSTLELGDSALYLCASSVGPTTQETQYFGPGTRLLVL.

V gene TRBV28 combines with J gene TRBJ2-7; possible D gene TRBD1, 6 bases. The CDR3 is made up of 12 amino acids. Germline-derived CDR1 and CDR2 are MDHEN and SYDVKM. V shed 8 bases and J shed 3 bases, with 11 bases lying between them. As DNA, the CDR3 is TGTGCCAGCTTGGACAGAAACTACGAGCAGTACTTC. It translates to CASLDRNYEQYF.

This chain connects TRBV30 to TRBJ1-1; D is ambiguous. V gave up 3 bases and J gave up 0 bases, with 11 bases separating them. The germline CDR1 and CDR2 sequences are GTSNPN and SVGIG (reference sequence). The CDR3 length is 14 residues. The CDR3 nucleotides are TGTGCCTGGAGGGTAGCAACCTTGAACACTGAAGCTTTCTTT. Translation: CAWRVATLNTEAFF.

This chain connects TRBV7-9 to TRBJ2-3; the D is unclear. This CDR3 is 13 amino acids long. In germline, CDR1 is SEHNR, CDR2 FQNEAQ (reference sequence). Trimming left V 8 bases short and J 5 bases short, with 14 bases between. CDR3 sequence (DNA): TGTGCCAGCCATAGAAACCTCTTAGATACGCAGTATTTT. Its protein product is CASHRNLLDTQYF.

The chain joins TRBV7-8 to TRBJ2-1, with TRBD2 matching 13 bases. Germline CDR1 and CDR2: SGHVS and FQNEAQ. This CDR3 is built from 15 residues. J was trimmed by 6 bases and V by 5 bases; bases with no gene match: 4. This chain's CDR3 is CASSKGTSGANEQFF. CDR3 bases: TGTGCCAGCAGCAAGGGGACTAGCGGGGCCAATGAGCAGTTCTTC.

V is TRBV15 and J is TRBJ2-6; no reliable D call. Germline loops: CDR1 LNHNV, CDR2 YYDKDF (reference sequence). The CDR3 is made up of 15 amino acids. The V and J ends lost 2 bases and 0 bases respectively, with 5 bases between them. The CDR3 protein is CATSRHGSGANVLTF. The CDR3 DNA sequence: TGTGCCACCAGCAGACACGGCTCTGGGGCCAACGTCCTGACTTTC. Using reference TRBV15 and TRBJ2-6 for the parts outside the CDR3, the full variable domain is DAMVIQNPRYQVTQFGKPVTLSCSQTLNHNVMYWYQQKSSQAPKLLFHYYDKDFNNEADTPDNFQSRRPNTSFCFLDIRSPGLGDTAMYLCATSRHGSGANVLTFGAGSRLTVL.

The V call is TRBV7-9, the J call TRBJ2-1; possible D gene TRBD2, 7 bases. Germline assignment: CDR1 SEHNR and CDR2 FQNEAQ (reference sequence). Trimming cost V 2 bases and J 3 bases, with 11 bases left between them. The CDR3 length is 15 residues. The CDR3 loop is CASSLRGGVYNEQFF. In DNA, the CDR3 is TGTGCCAGCAGCTTAAGGGGGGGGGTCTACAATGAGCAGTTCTTC.

The V gene is TRBV6-1, the J gene TRBJ2-1; weak D call: TRBD2 (6 bases). There are 11 residues in the CDR3. Trimming took 8 bases from V and 9 from J, leaving 11 bases between them. Germline V gene sequence: CDR1 MNHNS, CDR2 SASEGT. The CDR3 sequence is CASRLAAEQFF. In nucleotides, the CDR3 is TGTGCCAGCCGGTTAGCGGCTGAGCAGTTCTTC.

CDR3 nucleotide sequence: TGTGCCAGCAGCGGACAGGGGATAGCCATTGCCTCCTACAATGAGCAGTTCTTC. As protein: CASSGQGIAIASYNEQFF. The rearrangement joins TRBV27 to TRBJ2-1; TRBD1 matches 9 bases. The ends lost 6 bases at V and 0 bases at J; junction bases unmatched: 12. Germline V gives CDR1 MNHEY, CDR2 SMNVEV (reference sequence). The CDR3 has 18 amino acids.

On this clone itself: Other DNA sequences from this sample encode an identical CDR3 as well. This sequence joins TRBV9 and TRBJ2-7, with 11 bases that match TRBD2. CDR3 size: 14 residues. The junction had 1 base not matched to a gene; V was cut back by 2 bases and J by 3 bases. The germline V gene has CDR1 SGDLS and CDR2 YYNGEE. CDR3 in DNA: TGTGCCAGCAGCGTTGGACTAGCGGGCTACGAGCAGTACTTC. Its protein product is CASSVGLAGYEQYF.

The rearrangement uses TRBV9 and TRBJ2-3; D unresolved. Germline CDR1 is SGDLS and CDR2 is YYNGEE. This CDR3 is built from 17 residues. Trimming took off 4 bases at V and 0 bases at J, with 18 bases between the two ends. CDR3 sequence (DNA): TGTGCCAGCAGCTCCCGCGACTCCGAATTTAGCACAGATACGCAGTATTTT. Its translation is CASSSRDSEFSTDTQYF.

The rearrangement joins TRBV15 to TRBJ1-4; D is ambiguous. Germline loops: CDR1 LNHNV, CDR2 YYDKDF (reference sequence). V was shortened by 3 bases and J by 5 bases, with 13 bases between the two germline ends. CDR3 length: 15 residues. The CDR3 sequence is CATSSTGEGNEKLFF. The CDR3 region has the DNA TGTGCCACCAGCAGTACCGGGGAAGGGAATGAAAAACTGTTTTTT.

This chain uses TRBV7-9 with TRBJ1-4, with 7 bases lining up with TRBD1. Unmatched junction bases numbered 6, after V lost 0 bases and J lost 5 bases. Germline-derived CDR1 and CDR2 are SEHNR and FQNEAQ (reference sequence). The CDR3 has 16 residues. CDR3 sequence reads: CASSLAQDRLNEKLFF. The CDR3 bases are TGTGCCAGCAGCTTAGCCCAGGACAGGTTAAATGAAAAACTGTTTTTT.

This chain joins TRBV5-6 and TRBJ1-1; the match to TRBD1 covers 10 bases. J was trimmed by 4 bases and V by 0 bases; bases with no gene match: 0. Per germline, CDR1 SGHDT and CDR2 YYEEEE. This CDR3 spans 14 amino acids. CDR3 nucleotides: TGTGCCAGCAGCTTGGGGACAGGGGGCACTGAAGCTTTCTTT. Protein sequence: CASSLGTGGTEAFF.

The chain employs TRBV5-4 and TRBJ2-5; tentative D call: TRBD1 (5 bases). Judging by the DNA end, TRBJ2-7 fits better; the J call may be wrong. Germline CDR1 reads SGHNT; CDR2 reads YYREEE (reference sequence). This CDR3 has 15 amino acids. The CDR3: CASSLASGPSYEQYF. The CDR3 DNA reads as TGTGCCAGCAGCTTGGCCTCAGGGCCGTCCTACGAGCAGTACTTC.

The V and J genes are TRBV7-9 and TRBJ1-2; TRBD1 matches at 10 bases. Germline-derived CDR1 and CDR2 are SEHNR and FQNEAQ (reference sequence). The CDR3 runs 15 residues. V gave up 5 bases and J gave up 6 bases; unmatched junction bases: 9. The DNA for the CDR3 is TGTGCCAGCAGCCCACAGACAGGGGGCTACGATGGCTACACCTTC. It yields the protein CASSPQTGGYDGYTF.

This sequence joins TRBV11-2 and TRBJ1-1; the D is unclear. This CDR3 contains 13 residues. Trimming cost V 5 bases and J 1 base, with 8 bases left between them. Germline V gene data show CDR1 as SGHAT and CDR2 as FQNNGV. CDR3 sequence: CASSDRQNTEAFF. DNA of the CDR3: TGTGCCAGCAGCGATAGACAGAACACTGAAGCTTTCTTT.

The rearrangement uses TRBV11-2 and TRBJ2-1; D is possibly TRBD2 (6 bases). Germline loops: CDR1 SGHAT, CDR2 FQNNGV. With 1 base removed from V and 2 bases from J, the gap between germline ends came to 12 bases. The CDR3 consists of 16 residues. For the CDR3, the DNA is TGTGCCAGCAGCTTAGGGTTTGGCGGGACCTACAATGAGCAGTTCTTC. It translates to CASSLGFGGTYNEQFF.

The chain is built from TRBV9 and TRBJ2-3, with 14 positions matching TRBD2. Germline CDR1 SGDLS, CDR2 YYNGEE. The CDR3 extends over 15 amino acids. Losses at the gene ends were 2 bases for V and 4 bases for J; bases not matched to a gene: 0. CDR3 coding DNA: TGTGCCAGCAGCGTGGGACTAGCGGGAGCAGATACGCAGTATTTT. This translates into CASSVGLAGADTQYF.